One and the same sample provided the 18 T cell receptor beta chains below, sequenced in a study of OX40 agonist ivuxolimab in advanced cancers. Method: immunoSEQ multiplex PCR; TCRdb's copy keeps in-frame clones and lacks some. The sample contains tens of thousands of clones, around 83% of which appear only once. Sequences were derived from CD4+ or CD8+ T cells sorted from blood, sampled in a trial of the OX40 agonist ivuxolimab. These receptors all stem from an adult with an advanced solid tumor such as melanoma, head and neck, liver or kidney cancer.

The chain employs TRBV5-8 and TRBJ1-2; D uncertain. The CDR3 has 10 residues. Trimming removed 0 bases from V and 8 bases from J, with 2 bases in between. CDR1 is SGHTS, CDR2 YDEGEE, per germline. The CDR3 here is CASSLEGYTF. In DNA form, the CDR3 reads TGTGCCAGCAGCTTGGAGGGCTACACCTTC.

The chain has TRBV7-9 and TRBJ2-1; 8 bases are a match to TRBD2. Looked up from germline, CDR1 is SEHNR and CDR2 is FQNEAQ (reference sequence). Trimming took 5 bases from V and 8 from J; bases not matched to a gene: 14. CDR3 length: 16 amino acids. This CDR3 is CASSPGVGSGVYEQFF. DNA for the CDR3: TGTGCCAGCAGCCCTGGCGTGGGTAGCGGGGTATATGAGCAGTTCTTC.

V and J are TRBV7-9 and TRBJ1-1; D unclear. The CDR3 totals 12 residues. The germline V gene has CDR1 SEHNR and CDR2 FQNEAQ (reference sequence). The V and J ends lost 2 bases and 11 bases respectively, with 12 bases between them. The CDR3 here is CASSLNVPEAFF. CDR3 DNA: TGTGCCAGCAGCTTAAACGTCCCGGAGGCTTTCTTT.

The rearrangement joins TRBV7-9 to TRBJ1-1; no reliable D call. V was trimmed by 0 bases and J by 5 bases, leaving 7 bases between them. The germline V gene has CDR1 SEHNR and CDR2 FQNEAQ (reference sequence). This CDR3 has 13 residues. For the CDR3, the DNA is TGTGCCAGCAGCTTAGCAAGCTTAACTGAAGCTTTCTTT. Encoded protein: CASSLASLTEAFF.

On this clone: The same CDR3 also results from other DNA sequences found in this sample. Here the CDR3 reads CASSYSGETQYF. In nucleotides, the CDR3 is TGTGCCAGCAGTTACTCGGGGGAGACCCAGTACTTC. This chain uses TRBV6-6 with TRBJ2-5; D is unclear. Between the trimmed V and J ends, which lost 0 bases and 5 bases, there was a span of 4 bases. Germline V CDR1 and CDR2: MNHNY, SVGAGI (reference sequence). The CDR3 length is 12 residues.

This clone was counted between two and nine times. As DNA, the CDR3 is TGTGCCAGCAGCTTAGCGCCCCCAATCTCTGGAAACACCATATATTTT. Translated, it gives CASSLAPPISGNTIYF. V usage is TRBV7-2 and J usage is TRBJ1-3; no reliable D call. Looked up from germline, CDR1 is SGHTA and CDR2 is FQGNSA. Trimming took off 0 bases at V and 0 bases at J, with 9 bases between the two ends. The CDR3 is made up of 16 amino acids.

This clone was seen only once. The chain employs TRBV6-5 and TRBJ1-2; 8 bases are a match to TRBD1. Trimming removed 0 bases from V and 8 bases from J; junction bases left unmatched: 8. The CDR3 contains 15 residues. Germline CDR1 reads MNHEY; CDR2 reads SVGAGI. This chain's CDR3 is CASSYSLGTGYGYTF. The DNA for the CDR3 is TGTGCCAGCAGTTACTCGCTTGGGACAGGATACGGCTACACCTTC.

The V and J genes are TRBV18 and TRBJ1-1; D gene ambiguous. Germline CDR1 KGHSH, CDR2 LQKENI. The CDR3 length is 13 residues. V lost 4 bases, J lost 1 base, and 7 bases lay in between. CDR3 loop: CASSRESNTEAFF. The CDR3 DNA sequence: TGTGCCAGCTCACGAGAGTCGAACACTGAAGCTTTCTTT.

V usage is TRBV6-5 and J usage is TRBJ2-3; 9 bases agree with TRBD1. The CDR3 sequence is 15 residues long. Trimming took 8 bases from V and 2 from J; bases not matched to a gene: 8. Looked up from germline, CDR1 is MNHEY and CDR2 is SVGAGI. For the CDR3, the DNA is TGTGCCAGCTCAGTGGGACAGGGTATCACAGATACGCAGTATTTT. This encodes CASSVGQGITDTQYF.

This clone showed up just a few times. This sequence joins TRBV7-9 and TRBJ1-2; TRBD1 is a possible D gene (5 bases). CDR1 is SEHNR and CDR2 is FQNEAQ in the germline V gene (reference sequence). Between the trimmed V and J ends, which lost 3 bases and 5 bases, there was a span of 10 bases. The CDR3 is 13 residues long. The CDR3 sequence: CASSFATAYGYTF. The CDR3 DNA sequence: TGTGCCAGCAGCTTCGCGACAGCGTATGGCTACACCTTC.

The genes are TRBV18 and TRBJ1-2; D remains unclear. CDR1 KGHSH and CDR2 LQKENI come from the germline V gene. The V and J ends lost 2 bases and 8 bases respectively, with 12 bases between them. This CDR3 is built from 13 residues. The CDR3 spells CASSPSAGEGYTF. CDR3 sequence (DNA): TGTGCCAGCTCACCATCCGCCGGGGAAGGCTACACCTTC.

This chain connects TRBV19 to TRBJ1-5; D unclear. V was trimmed by 3 bases and J by 5 bases, leaving 14 bases between them. CDR1 and CDR2 (germline): LNHDA, SQIVND (reference sequence). The CDR3 runs 15 residues. CDR3 DNA: TGTGCCAGTAGTATGGGCATGGCAGGCTATCAGCCCCAGCATTTT. Its translation is CASSMGMAGYQPQHF.

The V and J genes are TRBV19 and TRBJ1-5, with TRBD1 matching 7 bases. V shed 5 bases, J shed 6 bases, and the junction held 7 bases outside the gene matches. The CDR3 runs to 14 residues. CDR1 and CDR2 (germline): LNHDA, SQIVND (reference sequence). The CDR3 here is CASSVTGIGQPQHF. CDR3 nucleotides: TGTGCCAGTAGTGTGACAGGGATCGGTCAGCCCCAGCATTTT.

The CDR3 coding sequence is TGCGCCAGCAGCCAAGTTGGGGGAGACAATGAGCAGTTCTTC. Residues: CASSQVGGDNEQFF. This sequence joins TRBV4-3 and TRBJ2-1, with D perhaps given as TRBD1 or TRBD2 (5 bases each). Germline lookup yields CDR1 LGHNA and CDR2 YSLEER. This CDR3 spans 14 amino acids. Trimming cost V 1 base and J 5 bases, with 9 bases left between them.

The J gene is TRBJ1-1, the V gene TRBV6-6; D gene uncertain. V lost 0 bases to trimming and J lost 1 base, with 9 bases between them. From germline, CDR1 is MNHNY and CDR2 SVGAGI (reference sequence). This CDR3 contains 15 residues. The chain's CDR3 is CASSYSQRENTEAFF. Here the CDR3 DNA reads TGTGCCAGCAGTTACTCGCAGAGAGAGAACACTGAAGCTTTCTTT.

This chain links TRBV2 with TRBJ2-5, with D perhaps matching TRBD1 (7 bases). CDR3 size: 13 residues. From germline, CDR1 is SNHLY and CDR2 FYNNEI. V was cut by 8 bases and J by 6 bases, with 16 bases left in between. CDR3 bases: TGTGCCAGCCGCCAGGGGGGAGGACAGACCCAGTACTTC. This gives the protein CASRQGGGQTQYF.

This clone was observed a handful of times. The rearrangement links TRBV9 to TRBJ1-1; 7 nucleotides agree with TRBD1. The germline gives CDR1 SGDLS, CDR2 YYNGEE. J lost 5 bases, V lost 3 bases, and 7 bases had no gene match. CDR3 length equals 14 residues. CDR3 bases: TGTGCCAGCAGCGCCCAGACAGGGCGGACTGAAGCTTTCTTT. This encodes CASSAQTGRTEAFF. The full variable domain, its missing parts supplied by reference TRBV9 and TRBJ1-1, is DSGVTQTPKHLITATGQRVTLRCSPRSGDLSVYWYQQSLDQGLQFLIQYYNGEERAKGNILERFSAQQFPDLHSELNLSSLELGDSALYFCASSAQTGRTEAFFGQGTRLTVV.

This clone was counted once. The chain uses TRBV18 and TRBJ2-4; the match to TRBD1 covers 10 bases. The J segment lost 6 bases and the V segment lost 4 bases, leaving 6 bases of the junction unmatched. This CDR3 spans 15 amino acids. Per germline, CDR1 KGHSH and CDR2 LQKENI. The CDR3 bases are TGTGCCAGCTCACGCGACAGGGGGCTGGGAAACATTCAGTACTTC. Protein: CASSRDRGLGNIQYF. Variable domain in full (rest from reference TRBV18 and TRBJ2-4): NAGVMQNPRHLVRRRGQEARLRCSPMKGHSHVYWYRQLPEEGLKFMVYLQKENIIDESGMPKERFSAEFPKEGPSILRIQQVVRGDSAAYFCASSRDRGLGNIQYFGAGTRLSVL.